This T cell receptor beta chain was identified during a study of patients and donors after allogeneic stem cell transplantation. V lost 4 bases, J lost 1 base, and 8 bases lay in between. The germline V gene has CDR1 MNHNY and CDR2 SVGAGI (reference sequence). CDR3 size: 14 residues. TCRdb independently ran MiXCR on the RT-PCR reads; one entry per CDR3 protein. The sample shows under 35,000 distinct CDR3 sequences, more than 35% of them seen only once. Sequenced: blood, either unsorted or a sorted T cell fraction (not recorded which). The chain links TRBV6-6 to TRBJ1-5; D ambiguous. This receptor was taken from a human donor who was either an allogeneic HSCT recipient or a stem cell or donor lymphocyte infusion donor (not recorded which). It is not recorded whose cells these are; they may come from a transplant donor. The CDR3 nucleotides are TGTGCCAGCAGTTTGTCGGGGAGCAATCAGCCCCAGCATTTT. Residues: CASSLSGSNQPQHF.